This T cell receptor (beta chain) was recovered during a study of T cell repertoires in cytomegalovirus infection. Study background: Public signatures in TCR beta pointed to CMV infection and matching HLA type. Study observations and caveats: CMV-specific TCR beta clonotypes restricted by HLA-C dominated the ex vivo response. Adding up the frequency of public TCR beta families identified people who carried CMV plus the relevant HLA.

Many counts were recorded for this clonotype. The antigen remains undetermined. TCRdb processed the reads anew with MiXCR; each CDR3 protein has one entry. The repertoire consists of nearly 650,000 distinct CDR3 sequences, with 24% occurring once and the leading ten covering 6.5% to 10%. CDR1 and CDR2 (germline): MDHEN, SYDVKM. This CDR3 has 17 amino acids. Trimming took off 6 bases at V and 0 bases at J, with 17 bases between the two ends. V and J are TRBV28 and TRBJ2-2; D is ambiguous. The source is a human donor in good health (CMV status not recorded). Some clones in this sample may be carry-over from other donors' samples. The specimen sequenced was CD8+ T cells from PBMCs. The CDR3 loop reads CASSFPGVETNTGELFF. The CDR3 DNA reads as TGTGCCAGCAGCTTCCCGGGCGTCGAGACGAACACCGGGGAGCTGTTTTTT. The whole variable domain, remainder taken from reference TRBV28 and TRBJ2-2, is DVKVTQSSRYLVKRTGEKVFLECVQDMDHENMFWYRQDPGLGLRLIYFSYDVKMKEKGDIPEGYSVSREKKERFSLILESASTNQTSMYLCASSFPGVETNTGELFFGEGSRLTVL.